This passage covers 25 T cell receptor beta chains from one sample sequenced in a study of T-cell memory formation after mild COVID-19. Using its own MiXCR run on the 5' RACE reads, TCRdb lists one record per CDR3 protein. The sample includes 250,000 to 300,000 distinct CDR3 sequences, more than 15% of them seen just once. The source material was PBMCs or a T cell subset sorted from them (not recorded which). The receptors were gathered from a man between 18 and 35 years old who had mild COVID-19 (a few samples of this study predate the infection). Cell type and time point are not known.

This clonotype was detected a few times. The chain has TRBV7-2 and TRBJ1-1; a possible D gene is TRBD1 (6 bases). There are 13 residues in the CDR3. Germline V lookup: CDR1 SGHTA, CDR2 FQGNSA. V was shortened by 5 bases and J by 10 bases, with 17 bases between the two germline ends. Written as DNA, the CDR3 is TGTGCCAGCAGCCGAAGGGGGAGTGACCCAGCTTTCTTT. The encoded protein is CASSRRGSDPAFF.

In its sample, this clonotype was seen a few times. The chain couples TRBV27 to TRBJ1-4; D remains ambiguous. V was cut by 9 bases and J by 3 bases, with 11 bases left in between. CDR3 length equals 13 residues. The germline CDR1 and CDR2 sequences are MNHEY and SMNVEV (reference sequence). As DNA, the CDR3 is TGTGCCAGTAGGGTGAGGCCTAATGAAAAACTGTTTTTT. It translates to CASRVRPNEKLFF.

This clonotype was counted many times. CDR3 sequence (DNA): TGTGCCAGCAGCGAAGGACTAGCGGGCCAAGAGACCCAGTACTTC. Protein product: CASSEGLAGQETQYF. The V and J genes are TRBV7-6 and TRBJ2-5, with 11 bases fitting TRBD2. This CDR3 is built from 15 residues. Germline trimming cut 5 bases from V and 1 base from J; bases unmatched to any gene: 3. CDR1 is SGHVS, CDR2 FNYEAQ, per germline. The full variable domain, completed using reference TRBV7-6 and TRBJ2-5, is GAGVSQSPRYKVTKRGQDVALRCDPISGHVSLYWYRQALGQGPEFLTYFNYEAQQDKSGLPNDRFSAERPEGSISTLTIQRTEQRDSAMYRCASSEGLAGQETQYFGPGTRLLVL.

The chain carries TRBV6-6 and TRBJ2-7; D could derive from TRBD1 or TRBD2 (5 bases each). The CDR3 sequence is 14 residues long. CDR1 and CDR2 from the germline V gene are MNHNY and SVGAGI (reference sequence). The V end was cut by 6 bases, the J end by 7 bases, with 19 bases between. The CDR3 is CASRRRDQLGEQYF. Written as DNA, the CDR3 is TGTGCCAGCAGACGCCGGGACCAGCTCGGGGAGCAGTACTTC.

This chain connects TRBV9 to TRBJ2-1; possibly TRBD2 for D (6 bases). The germline V gene has CDR1 SGDLS and CDR2 YYNGEE. CDR3 size: 15 residues. Between the trimmed V and J ends, which lost 2 bases and 5 bases, there was a span of 14 bases. CDR3 DNA: TGTGCCAGCAGCGTTTCGGGCGGGGAGCACAATGAGCAGTTCTTC. Translating it yields CASSVSGGEHNEQFF.

The CDR3 reads CASSYPPGNQPQHF. CDR3 in DNA: TGTGCCAGCAGTTACCCCCCGGGGAATCAGCCCCAGCATTTT. The chain has TRBV6-6 and TRBJ1-5, with no clear D. The CDR3 loop spans 14 amino acids. Germline loops: CDR1 MNHNY, CDR2 SVGAGI (reference sequence). Trimming stripped 2 bases from V and 4 bases from J, with 9 bases between.

This clonotype was found many times. The J gene is TRBJ2-5, the V gene TRBV20-1, with D tentatively TRBD2 (5 bases). The CDR3 spans 11 residues. V shed 5 bases and J shed 5 bases, with 9 bases lying between them. CDR1 and CDR2 from the germline V gene are DFQATT and SNEGSKA (reference sequence). DNA of the CDR3: TGCAGTGCTCTAGCTGTGGAGACCCAGTACTTC. Its translation: CSALAVETQYF.

This clonotype turned up a few times. The rearrangement joins TRBV4-3 to TRBJ2-2, with D possibly matching TRBD2 (5 bases). This CDR3 has 16 residues. The V and J ends lost 0 bases and 4 bases respectively, with 12 bases between them. Germline-derived CDR1 and CDR2 are LGHNA and YSLEER. CDR3 nucleotides: TGCGCCAGCAGCCAAGATGTCGAGCGGATCACCGGGGAGCTGTTTTTT. The encoded protein is CASSQDVERITGELFF.

This clonotype showed up just a few times. The chain carries TRBV6-1 and TRBJ2-1; D not resolved. V gave up 8 bases and J gave up 6 bases, with 14 bases separating them. From germline, CDR1 is MNHNS and CDR2 SASEGT. The CDR3 spans 13 residues. CDR3 sequence: CASRIGGGNEQFF. Written as DNA, the CDR3 is TGTGCCAGCCGGATAGGCGGCGGCAATGAGCAGTTCTTC.

This clonotype was counted only a few times. The chain joins TRBV6-6 to TRBJ1-2; 8 positions match TRBD1. The CDR3 is 13 amino acids. With 4 bases clipped from V and 6 bases from J, the junction kept 4 bases outside the gene matches. CDR1 and CDR2 from the germline V gene are MNHNY and SVGAGI (reference sequence). CDR3 amino acids: CASSSGTGHGYTF. The CDR3, as DNA: TGTGCCAGCAGTTCAGGGACAGGCCATGGCTACACCTTC.

V and J are TRBV3-1 and TRBJ2-1, with 11 nucleotides matching TRBD2. This CDR3 region has 17 residues. Germline V CDR1 and CDR2: LGHDT, YNNKEL (reference sequence). Germline trimming cut 5 bases from V and 1 base from J; bases unmatched to any gene: 7. The CDR3 region is CASSSSLAGGSYNEQFF. The CDR3 nucleotides read TGTGCCAGCAGCTCTAGTCTAGCGGGGGGTTCCTACAATGAGCAGTTCTTC.

The V and J genes are TRBV5-6 and TRBJ1-2, with D uncertain. The germline V gene has CDR1 SGHDT and CDR2 YYEEEE. Trimming took 4 bases from V and 3 from J, leaving 10 bases between them. There are 13 residues in the CDR3. DNA for the CDR3: TGTGCCAGCAGCCGGGCATGGGACTATGGCTACACCTTC. Residues: CASSRAWDYGYTF.

The rearrangement uses TRBV12-3 or TRBV12-4 and TRBJ1-1; no clear D. The CDR3 extends over 15 amino acids. Trimming removed 3 bases at V and 0 bases at J, with 11 bases between. DNA of the CDR3: TGTGCCAGCAGTTTGCGACGACTACTGAACACTGAAGCTTTCTTT. Encoded protein: CASSLRRLLNTEAFF.

The chain uses TRBV6-5 and TRBJ2-7; D unresolved. Looked up from germline, CDR1 is MNHEY and CDR2 is SVGAGI. CDR3 size: 14 residues. The V end was cut by 2 bases, the J end by 2 bases, with 10 bases between. CDR3 coding DNA: TGTGCCAGCAGTTACGAGGACGGACCCTACGAGCAGTACTTC. As protein: CASSYEDGPYEQYF.

This clonotype was counted a few times. The chain uses TRBV5-5 and TRBJ2-3; no clear D. The CDR3 has 15 amino acids. Per germline, CDR1 SGHKS and CDR2 YYEKEE (reference sequence). V lost 3 bases to trimming and J lost 4 bases, with 15 bases between them. This chain's CDR3 is CASSSLLRTADTQYF. CDR3 sequence (DNA): TGTGCCAGCAGCTCCTTACTCCGAACGGCAGATACGCAGTATTTT. Together with reference TRBV5-5 and TRBJ2-3, the CDR3 gives the full variable domain: DAGVTQSPTHLIKTRGQQVTLRCSPISGHKSVSWYQQVLGQGPQFIFQYYEKEERGRGNFPDRFSARQFPNYSSELNVNALLLGDSALYLCASSSLLRTADTQYFGPGTRLTVL.

This clonotype was recorded a few times. J is TRBJ2-2 and V is TRBV6-5; no clear D gene. The CDR3 loop spans 16 amino acids. Germline V gene lookup returns CDR1 MNHEY and CDR2 SVGAGI. The V end lost 0 bases, the J end lost 4 bases, and 12 bases lay between the germline ends. The CDR3 reads CASSYSARMSTGELFF. In DNA, the CDR3 is TGTGCCAGCAGTTACTCGGCACGCATGTCCACCGGGGAGCTGTTTTTT.

V is TRBV12-3 or TRBV12-4 and J is TRBJ1-5, with 8 bases lining up with TRBD1. This CDR3 is built from 16 residues. Germline trimming cut 1 base from V and 1 base from J; bases unmatched to any gene: 3. The CDR3 is CASSLEDRVSNQPQHF. In DNA, the CDR3 is TGTGCCAGCAGTTTAGAGGACAGGGTAAGCAATCAGCCCCAGCATTTT.

This clonotype came up a few times. This chain uses TRBV6-5 with TRBJ1-3, with D possibly being TRBD1 (5 bases). This CDR3 has 13 residues. Germline CDR1 is MNHEY and CDR2 is SVGAGI. V lost 6 bases to trimming and J lost 3 bases, with 9 bases between them. CDR3 residues: CASSRVYGNTIYF. The CDR3 DNA follows: TGTGCCAGCAGCAGGGTGTATGGAAACACCATATATTTT.

The J gene is TRBJ1-4, the V gene TRBV18; no clear D gene. Germline lookup yields CDR1 KGHSH and CDR2 LQKENI. The CDR3 consists of 14 residues. Trimming took off 0 bases at V and 2 bases at J, with 4 bases between the two ends. The CDR3: CASSPPLTNEKLFF. CDR3 nucleotides: TGTGCCAGCTCACCACCTCTCACTAATGAAAAACTGTTTTTT. The whole variable domain, filled in from reference TRBV18 and TRBJ1-4, reads NAGVMQNPRHLVRRRGQEARLRCSPMKGHSHVYWYRQLPEEGLKFMVYLQKENIIDESGMPKERFSAEFPKEGPSILRIQQVVRGDSAAYFCASSPPLTNEKLFFGSGTQLSVL.

The rearrangement links TRBV24-1 to TRBJ2-2; D unclear. Germline CDR1 and CDR2: KGHDR and SFDVKD. The V end was cut by 5 bases, the J end by 5 bases, with 8 bases between. The CDR3 totals 13 residues. This CDR3 is CATSGESTGELFF. The DNA for the CDR3 is TGTGCCACCAGTGGTGAATCTACCGGGGAGCTGTTTTTT.

This clonotype has a count of ten or more. The rearrangement uses TRBV7-2 and TRBJ2-7, with unresolved D. The CDR3 is 14 residues long. CDR1 and CDR2 (germline): SGHTA, FQGNSA. Deletions cut 5 bases from V and 0 bases from J, with 11 bases between. In DNA, the CDR3 is TGTGCCAGCAGCCGGAGACCCAGCTCCTACGAGCAGTACTTC. Translation: CASSRRPSSYEQYF.

The chain carries TRBV5-1 and TRBJ2-1; D is uncertain. The CDR3 totals 14 residues. Germline V gives CDR1 SGHRS, CDR2 YFSETQ. Trimming removed 1 base at V and 5 bases at J, with 10 bases between. CDR3 residues: CASSLTRLNNEQFF. The CDR3 nucleotides are TGCGCCAGCAGCTTGACCCGATTGAACAATGAGCAGTTCTTC.

A few counts support this clonotype. The CDR3 sequence: CASSFLGGGTSYEQYF. The DNA for the CDR3 is TGTGCCAGCAGCTTCCTAGGGGGGGGGACCTCCTACGAGCAGTACTTC. The V call is TRBV7-2, the J call TRBJ2-7, with D possibly matching TRBD2 (7 bases). The CDR3 is 16 amino acids. Germline lookup yields CDR1 SGHTA and CDR2 FQGNSA. V lost 3 bases and J 0 bases, leaving 15 bases between the germline ends.

The V gene is TRBV6-5, the J gene TRBJ2-5, with 9 bases lining up with TRBD2. The CDR3 is 14 amino acids. V dropped 9 bases and J dropped 5; count of bases not matched to a gene: 10. Germline lookup yields CDR1 MNHEY and CDR2 SVGAGI. The DNA of the CDR3 is TGTGCCAGTAGAGTCCCTAGCGGGGAGGAGACCCAGTACTTC. Residues: CASRVPSGEETQYF.

This clonotype was detected only a few times. V is TRBV12-3 or TRBV12-4 and J is TRBJ2-3; D call uncertain. The CDR3 is 13 residues long. V was shortened by 3 bases and J by 6 bases, with 10 bases between the two germline ends. The CDR3 region has the DNA TGTGCCAGCAGTTTGACTGAAAGGGATACGCAGTATTTT. This codes for CASSLTERDTQYF.